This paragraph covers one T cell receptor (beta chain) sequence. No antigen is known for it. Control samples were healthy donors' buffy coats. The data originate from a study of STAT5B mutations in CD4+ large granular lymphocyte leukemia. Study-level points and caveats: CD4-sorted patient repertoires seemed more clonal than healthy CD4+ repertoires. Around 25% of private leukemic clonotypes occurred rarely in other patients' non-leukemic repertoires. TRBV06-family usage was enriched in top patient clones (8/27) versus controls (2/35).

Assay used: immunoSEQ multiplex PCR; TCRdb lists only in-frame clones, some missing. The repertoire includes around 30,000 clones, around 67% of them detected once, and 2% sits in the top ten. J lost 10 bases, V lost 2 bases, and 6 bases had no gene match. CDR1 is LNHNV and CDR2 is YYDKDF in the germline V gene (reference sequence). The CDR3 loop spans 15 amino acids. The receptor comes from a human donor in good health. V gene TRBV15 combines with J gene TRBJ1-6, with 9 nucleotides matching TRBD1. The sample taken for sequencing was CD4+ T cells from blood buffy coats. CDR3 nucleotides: TGTGCCACCAGCAGAACCGGGACAGGGAACTCACCCCTCCACTTT. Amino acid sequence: CATSRTGTGNSPLHF.